These T cell receptor beta chains were read from a single sample in a study of blood T cell repertoires in COVID-19. Sequenced by immunoSEQ multiplex PCR; TCRdb stores in-frame clones only, minus some. The table records some 350,000 clones, roughly 86% of them present only once. Specimen: PBMCs or T cells enriched from blood (not recorded which). The receptors shown here come from a woman in her 30s who had recovered from COVID-19. CDR3s include the opening cysteine and the closing phenylalanine or tryptophan.

TRBV19	TRBJ1-2	CASSIEGGQAGGYTF
TRBV27	TRBJ2-5	CASSPQGGGKTQYF
TRBV5-1	TRBJ1-2	CASSLYGQGMNGYTF
TRBV4-1	TRBJ2-5	CASSQGAGRVAETQYF
TRBV5-1	TRBJ1-2	CASSLQGAGGYTF
TRBV15	TRBJ1-2	CATSRDLAGLDYGYTF
TRBV20-1	TRBJ2-7	CSASASGHLMGEQYF
TRBV18	TRBJ1-6	CASSPSWTAENSPLHF
TRBV19	TRBJ1-5	CASSIPQVSNQPQHF
TRBV28	TRBJ1-2	CASSWRDSIRYTF
TRBV5-1	TRBJ2-1	CASSLVAGVPPKNQFF
TRBV5-4	TRBJ1-2	CASSLMGGVAIEGYTF
TRBV11-2	TRBJ1-6	CASSLGALRGTALHF
TRBV5-1	TRBJ2-7	CASSWNAGTGDTYEQYF
TRBV2	TRBJ1-4	CASSERQGGEKLFF
TRBV5-1	TRBJ2-7	CASSIPQGDYEQYF
TRBV12-3/TRBV12-4	TRBJ1-2	CASSLLDRGGYTF